This is a list of T cell receptor beta chains from one sample in a study of spatial heterogeneity in lung cancer. TCRdb reprocessed the 5' RACE reads with MiXCR, giving one entry per CDR3 protein. The data hold under 30,000 distinct CDR3 sequences, with approximately 4.8% observed a single time. Sequencing used PBMCs, obtained at surgery. These TCRs come from a male donor with early-stage non-small cell lung cancer. Each CDR3 is given with its conserved first and last residue. The order of the fields is V gene, CDR3 length, D gene, clone size, J gene, CDR3 protein, CDR3 DNA. D genes are given only for firm matches. Not every row has a clone size; where given, it reads once, few, many or a size class.

v_gene: TRBV2
len: 17
d_gene: TRBD2
abundance: many
j_gene: TRBJ2-1
CDR3aa: CASSDPRTSGSYNEQFF
CDR3nt: TGTGCCAGCAGTGACCCTCGGACTAGCGGATCCTACAATGAGCAGTTCTTC

v_gene: TRBV5-1
len: 14
d_gene: TRBD1
abundance: few
j_gene: TRBJ2-5
CDR3aa: CASSLGQGQETQYF
CDR3nt: TGCGCCAGCAGCTTAGGACAGGGACAAGAGACCCAGTACTTC

v_gene: TRBV4-1
len: 16
d_gene: TRBD2
abundance: many
j_gene: TRBJ2-3
CDR3aa: CASSQDTSGHTDTQYF
CDR3nt: TGCGCCAGCAGCCAAGACACTAGCGGGCACACAGATACGCAGTATTTT

v_gene: TRBV18
len: 13
d_gene: TRBD2
abundance: many
j_gene: TRBJ2-1
CDR3aa: CASSPGLVNEQFF
CDR3nt: TGTGCCAGCTCACCCGGACTAGTTAATGAGCAGTTCTTC

v_gene: TRBV28
len: 16
d_gene: TRBD2
abundance: medium-sized
j_gene: TRBJ2-7
CDR3aa: CASSTAGTSGSYEQYF
CDR3nt: TGTGCCAGCAGTACCGCCGGGACTAGCGGGAGCTACGAGCAGTACTTC

v_gene: TRBV28
len: 11
d_gene: NA
abundance: many
j_gene: TRBJ1-2
CDR3aa: CASSLGHGYTF
CDR3nt: TGTGCCAGCAGTTTAGGACACGGCTACACCTTC

v_gene: TRBV28
len: 13
d_gene: NA
abundance: many
j_gene: TRBJ1-2
CDR3aa: CASSLPAPYGYTF
CDR3nt: TGTGCCAGCAGTTTGCCAGCCCCTTATGGCTACACCTTC

v_gene: TRBV7-8
len: 15
d_gene: TRBD1
abundance: many
j_gene: TRBJ2-1
CDR3aa: CASSRAGTGPGEQFF
CDR3nt: TGTGCCAGCAGCCGCGCCGGGACAGGTCCCGGTGAGCAGTTCTTC

v_gene: TRBV5-1
len: 14
d_gene: TRBD2
abundance: NA
j_gene: TRBJ2-5
CDR3aa: CASSLEGGDVTQYF
CDR3nt: TGCGCCAGCAGCTTGGAGGGAGGGGATGTGACCCAGTACTTC

v_gene: TRBV7-2
len: 13
d_gene: NA
abundance: medium-sized
j_gene: TRBJ2-2
CDR3aa: CASSPRRAGELFF
CDR3nt: TGTGCCAGCAGCCCCAGGCGGGCCGGGGAGCTGTTTTTT

v_gene: TRBV11-2
len: 13
d_gene: NA
abundance: many
j_gene: TRBJ1-1
CDR3aa: CASSLGLNTEAFF
CDR3nt: TGTGCCAGCAGCTTAGGGCTAAACACTGAAGCTTTCTTT

v_gene: TRBV7-9
len: 13
d_gene: NA
abundance: many
j_gene: TRBJ1-1
CDR3aa: CASSLSGNTEAFF
CDR3nt: TGTGCCAGCAGCTTATCAGGGAACACTGAAGCTTTCTTT

v_gene: TRBV5-4
len: 15
d_gene: TRBD2
abundance: many
j_gene: TRBJ2-1
CDR3aa: CASSSSGGAYNEQFF
CDR3nt: TGTGCCAGCAGCTCGTCCGGGGGGGCCTACAATGAGCAGTTCTTC

v_gene: TRBV28
len: 15
d_gene: TRBD1
abundance: many
j_gene: TRBJ2-1
CDR3aa: CASATERQGTGVQFF
CDR3nt: TGTGCCAGCGCTACAGAAAGACAGGGAACTGGGGTGCAGTTCTTC

v_gene: TRBV7-3
len: 13
d_gene: TRBD1
abundance: many
j_gene: TRBJ2-7
CDR3aa: CASSSGTGVEQYF
CDR3nt: TGTGCCAGCAGCTCCGGGACAGGTGTCGAGCAGTACTTC

v_gene: TRBV6-5
len: 13
d_gene: TRBD2
abundance: many
j_gene: TRBJ2-1
CDR3aa: CASSSTSDNEQFF
CDR3nt: TGTGCCAGCAGTTCGACTAGCGACAATGAGCAGTTCTTC

v_gene: TRBV4-2
len: 15
d_gene: TRBD1
abundance: many
j_gene: TRBJ1-4
CDR3aa: CASSQDRATNEKLFF
CDR3nt: TGTGCCAGCAGCCAGGACAGGGCAACTAATGAAAAACTGTTTTTT

v_gene: TRBV5-1
len: 16
d_gene: NA
abundance: few
j_gene: TRBJ2-5
CDR3aa: CASSSHGTAVQETQYF
CDR3nt: TGCGCCAGCAGCTCGCACGGGACGGCGGTCCAAGAGACCCAGTACTTC

v_gene: TRBV6-1
len: 17
d_gene: NA
abundance: NA
j_gene: TRBJ1-5
CDR3aa: CASRNRPGPRTDQPQHF
CDR3nt: TGTGCCAGCAGAAATCGTCCGGGACCCCGGACCGACCAGCCCCAGCATTTT

v_gene: TRBV29-1
len: 14
d_gene: NA
abundance: many
j_gene: TRBJ2-2
CDR3aa: CSVERWGSRRELFF
CDR3nt: TGCAGCGTTGAAAGGTGGGGCTCAAGACGGGAGCTGTTTTTT

v_gene: TRBV20-1
len: 15
d_gene: NA
abundance: few
j_gene: TRBJ2-7
CDR3aa: CSARDHAGSKYEQYF
CDR3nt: TGCAGTGCTAGAGATCATGCGGGCAGTAAGTACGAGCAGTACTTC

v_gene: TRBV6-1
len: 15
d_gene: TRBD2
abundance: many
j_gene: TRBJ2-3
CDR3aa: CASTPSGDSTDTQYF
CDR3nt: TGTGCCAGCACCCCTAGCGGAGATAGCACAGATACGCAGTATTTT

v_gene: TRBV12-3/TRBV12-4
len: 14
d_gene: NA
abundance: many
j_gene: TRBJ1-2
CDR3aa: CASSLFQINYGYTF
CDR3nt: TGTGCCAGCAGTTTATTCCAGATTAACTATGGCTACACCTTC

v_gene: TRBV6-1
len: 15
d_gene: NA
abundance: many
j_gene: TRBJ2-1
CDR3aa: CASRAGQVPYNEQFF
CDR3nt: TGTGCCAGCCGGGCAGGCCAGGTACCCTACAATGAGCAGTTCTTC

v_gene: TRBV11-2
len: 15
d_gene: TRBD2
abundance: many
j_gene: TRBJ2-1
CDR3aa: CASSLSYGRADEQFF
CDR3nt: TGTGCCAGCAGCTTAAGTTACGGGAGGGCTGATGAGCAGTTCTTC

v_gene: TRBV20-1
len: 13
d_gene: NA
abundance: many
j_gene: TRBJ1-1
CDR3aa: CSARFQLGTEAFF
CDR3nt: TGCAGTGCTAGGTTTCAGTTGGGGACTGAAGCTTTCTTT

v_gene: TRBV7-2
len: 11
d_gene: NA
abundance: many
j_gene: TRBJ2-1
CDR3aa: CASSPLGEQFF
CDR3nt: TGTGCCAGCAGTCCGCTGGGTGAGCAGTTCTTC

v_gene: TRBV27
len: 15
d_gene: TRBD2
abundance: many
j_gene: TRBJ2-1
CDR3aa: CASSFASGRYNEQFF
CDR3nt: TGTGCCAGCAGTTTTGCTAGCGGGCGTTACAATGAGCAGTTCTTC

v_gene: TRBV2
len: 14
d_gene: NA
abundance: many
j_gene: TRBJ1-1
CDR3aa: CASSFTYASTEAFF
CDR3nt: TGTGCCAGCAGCTTCACCTATGCCAGCACTGAAGCTTTCTTT